The 17 T cell receptor beta chains given below trace back to one sample, sequenced in a study of cytomegalovirus exposure and HLA in healthy donors. The protocol was immunoSEQ multiplex PCR, while the TCRdb copy is restricted to in-frame clones and leaves out a portion. This table has around 240,000 clones, 90% appearing once. Material for sequencing was PBMCs. The receptors were gathered from a woman aged 18-29 years in good health and CMV-seronegative.

This clone has a handful of counts. The V call is TRBV10-1, the J call TRBJ1-1, with 8 positions matching TRBD1. The V segment lost 6 bases and the J segment 7 bases; nucleotides outside the gene matches: 10. Looked up from germline, CDR1 is WNHNN and CDR2 is SYGVQD (reference sequence). The CDR3 spans 14 residues. The CDR3 DNA reads as TGCGCCAGCAGCGGGACAGGTCGGTTCGGTGAAGCTTTCTTT. Translated: CASSGTGRFGEAFF.

In this sample, this clone turned up once. CDR3 nucleotide sequence: TGTGCCAGTAGTATCCGTAAACAGGGTGCAGATACGCAGTATTTT. Its translation is CASSIRKQGADTQYF. The chain carries TRBV19 and TRBJ2-3, with D possibly TRBD1 on 6 matching bases. CDR3 size: 15 residues. V gave up 3 bases and J gave up 4 bases, with 14 bases separating them. Germline-derived CDR1 and CDR2 are LNHDA and SQIVND (reference sequence). Using reference TRBV19 and TRBJ2-3 for the parts outside the CDR3, the full variable domain is DGGITQSPKYLFRKEGQNVTLSCEQNLNHDAMYWYRQDPGQGLRLIYYSQIVNDFQKGDIAEGYSVSREKKESFPLTVTSAQKNPTAFYLCASSIRKQGADTQYFGPGTRLTVL.

This clone was recorded only once. This rearrangement joins TRBV9 to TRBJ2-2; the match to TRBD1 covers 7 bases. After removal of 1 base from V and 9 bases from J, the junction contained 3 bases not matched to a gene. Germline-derived CDR1 and CDR2 are SGDLS and YYNGEE. The CDR3 consists of 13 residues. The DNA for the CDR3 is TGTGCCAGCAGCGTACAAGGGGGCCGGGAGCTGTTTTTT. Its translation is CASSVQGGRELFF. The variable domain in full, completed from reference TRBV9 and TRBJ2-2, reads DSGVTQTPKHLITATGQRVTLRCSPRSGDLSVYWYQQSLDQGLQFLIQYYNGEERAKGNILERFSAQQFPDLHSELNLSSLELGDSALYFCASSVQGGRELFFGEGSRLTVL.

The V gene is TRBV7-9, the J gene TRBJ1-5; 10 bases line up with TRBD1. Per germline, CDR1 SEHNR and CDR2 FQNEAQ (reference sequence). The CDR3 totals 16 residues. The ends lost 6 bases at V and 3 bases at J; junction bases unmatched: 8. The CDR3 region is CASSLTGTGANQPQHF. The CDR3 DNA sequence: TGTGCCAGCAGTCTTACCGGGACAGGGGCCAATCAGCCCCAGCATTTT.

This chain joins TRBV7-3 and TRBJ2-2, with a weak D call TRBD1 (5 bases). There are 16 residues in the CDR3. Germline CDR1 reads SGHTA; CDR2 reads FQGTGA. V lost 5 bases to trimming and J lost 4 bases, with 17 bases between them. CDR3 nucleotides: TGTGCCAGCAGCCCCCATGGCAGGGTACCCACCGGGGAGCTGTTTTTT. It encodes CASSPHGRVPTGELFF. The full variable domain, rest sourced from reference TRBV7-3 and TRBJ2-2, is GAGVSQTPSNKVTEKGKYVELRCDPISGHTALYWYRQSLGQGPEFLIYFQGTGAADDSGLPNDRFFAVRPEGSVSTLKIQRTERGDSAVYLCASSPHGRVPTGELFFGEGSRLTVL.

The V call is TRBV7-6, the J call TRBJ1-2, with 12 bases that match TRBD1. This CDR3 region has 16 residues. Germline-derived CDR1 and CDR2 are SGHVS and FNYEAQ. After removal of 4 bases from V and 4 bases from J, the junction contained 7 bases not matched to a gene. The CDR3 region is CASSSTGTGGGYGYTF. The DNA of the CDR3 is TGTGCCAGCAGCTCTACCGGGACAGGGGGCGGCTATGGCTACACCTTC.

Many counts were recorded for this clone. The chain has TRBV27 and TRBJ2-7; D remains ambiguous. From germline, CDR1 is MNHEY and CDR2 SMNVEV (reference sequence). Trimming shortened V by 6 bases and J by 5 bases, and 11 bases separated the two germline ends. This CDR3 has 12 amino acids. CDR3 sequence reads: CASRTGPHEQYF. CDR3 coding DNA: TGTGCCAGCAGGACGGGTCCTCACGAGCAGTACTTC.

The chain links TRBV9 to TRBJ2-7, with 8 bases identical to TRBD2. This CDR3 comprises 14 residues. CDR1 is SGDLS, CDR2 YYNGEE, per germline. After removal of 2 bases from V and 7 bases from J, the junction contained 8 bases not matched to a gene. CDR3 sequence (DNA): TGTGCCAGCAGCGTTGTCCGAACGGGAGGGGAGCAGTACTTC. Amino acid sequence: CASSVVRTGGEQYF.

This clone was observed once. The chain recombines TRBV6-1 with TRBJ1-1; D not resolved. This CDR3 spans 16 amino acids. Germline-derived CDR1 and CDR2 are MNHNS and SASEGT. The V end lost 0 bases, the J end lost 3 bases, and 14 bases lay between the germline ends. CDR3 loop: CASSEAPAEGDTEAFF. The CDR3 DNA reads as TGTGCCAGCAGTGAAGCGCCGGCGGAGGGAGACACTGAAGCTTTCTTT.

This clone occurred a few times. This chain connects TRBV7-2 to TRBJ2-7; 12 bases are a match to TRBD2. The CDR3 runs to 16 residues. From germline, CDR1 is SGHTA and CDR2 FQGNSA. J gave up 6 bases and V 1 base, and 7 bases lay outside the gene matches. The CDR3, as DNA: TGTGCCAGCAGCTTAGGGCTAGCGGGGGGGCAGGGCGAGCAGTACTTC. Translation gives CASSLGLAGGQGEQYF.

The rearrangement uses TRBV9 and TRBJ1-5; D unclear. V lost 0 bases and J 7 bases, leaving 11 bases between the germline ends. There are 14 residues in the CDR3. CDR1 is SGDLS and CDR2 is YYNGEE in the germline V gene. CDR3 amino acids: CASSVGPAEQPQHF. The DNA of the CDR3 is TGTGCCAGCAGCGTAGGTCCAGCGGAGCAGCCCCAGCATTTT. Based on the CDR3 plus reference TRBV9 and TRBJ1-5, the full variable domain is DSGVTQTPKHLITATGQRVTLRCSPRSGDLSVYWYQQSLDQGLQFLIQYYNGEERAKGNILERFSAQQFPDLHSELNLSSLELGDSALYFCASSVGPAEQPQHFGDGTRLSIL.

V is TRBV2 and J is TRBJ2-7, with 7 bases that match TRBD2. CDR1 and CDR2 (germline): SNHLY, FYNNEI. CDR3 length: 14 residues. Trimming at V came to 7 bases and at J to 2 bases, leaving 8 bases not matched to a gene. CDR3 DNA: TGTGCCAGCAATTTTGCGGGGGAACCCTACGAGCAGTACTTC. It translates to CASNFAGEPYEQYF.

The CDR3 region has the DNA TGTGCCAGCAGCAATGGACCCCAGGGGACCCAGTACTTC. This translates into CASSNGPQGTQYF. The rearrangement links TRBV6-5 to TRBJ2-5; D perhaps matches TRBD1 (5 bases). Germline lookup yields CDR1 MNHEY and CDR2 SVGAGI. V was shortened by 6 bases and J by 7 bases, with 15 bases between the two germline ends. The CDR3 sequence is 13 residues long.

This CDR3 reads CASSQEVGGVSYGYTF. The CDR3 bases are TGCGCCAGCAGCCAAGAGGTCGGCGGGGTATCCTATGGCTACACCTTC. V usage is TRBV4-3 and J usage is TRBJ1-2; D gene uncertain. The CDR3 is 16 residues long. V dropped 0 bases and J dropped 4 bases, with 15 bases sitting between them. Germline V gives CDR1 LGHNA, CDR2 YSLEER.

CDR3 in amino acids: CASSFVGAEQYF. The CDR3 nucleotides are TGTGCCAGCAGTTTTGTAGGGGCCGAGCAGTACTTC. The gene calls are TRBV27 and TRBJ2-7; D may be TRBD1 (5 bases). Trimming took off 3 bases at V and 6 bases at J, with 9 bases between the two ends. This CDR3 has 12 residues. In germline, CDR1 is MNHEY, CDR2 SMNVEV (reference sequence).

The chain has TRBV2 and TRBJ2-3; D may be TRBD1 (5 bases). CDR3 length equals 16 residues. V was clipped by 2 bases and J by 0 bases, with 12 bases between them. Germline CDR1 SNHLY, CDR2 FYNNEI. The CDR3 DNA reads as TGTGCCAGCAGTGAACAGGGCCCCGGCAGCACAGATACGCAGTATTTT. It yields the protein CASSEQGPGSTDTQYF.

This clone was observed a single time. This chain links TRBV10-3 with TRBJ1-5, with no clear D. Germline CDR1 ENHRY, CDR2 SYGVKD. The CDR3 is made up of 15 amino acids. Deletions cut 2 bases from V and 4 bases from J, with 12 bases between. The DNA of the CDR3 is TGTGCCATCAGTGAGCGACAATTCGCAAATCAGCCCCAGCATTTT. Residues: CAISERQFANQPQHF.